The 23 T cell receptor beta chains below all came from one sample that was sequenced in a study of Graves' ophthalmopathy and Graves' hyperthyroidism. Investigators amplified TCR beta CDR3 regions from RNA transcripts. In the first round, RT-PCR was carried out with HTBI primers, and a multiplex PCR formed the second round. TCRdb processed the multiplex PCR reads anew with MiXCR; each CDR3 protein has one entry. The table has about 420,000 distinct CDR3 sequences, roughly 21% seen once. Sequencing was performed on peripheral blood. The source is a woman younger than 35 with stable Graves' hyperthyroidism.

This clonotype was seen a handful of times. The V gene is TRBV6-2 or TRBV6-3, the J gene TRBJ2-5, with D unresolved. The CDR3 extends over 14 amino acids. V lost 4 bases and J 5 bases, leaving 14 bases between the germline ends. Germline CDR1 MNHEY, CDR2 SVGEGT. This CDR3 is CASSFLESTETQYF. DNA of the CDR3: TGTGCCAGCAGTTTCCTTGAGTCCACGGAGACCCAGTACTTC.

This chain links TRBV7-9 with TRBJ1-5; D not resolved. CDR3 length: 14 amino acids. V lost 4 bases, J lost 1 base, and 8 bases lay in between. The germline CDR1 and CDR2 sequences are SEHNR and FQNEAQ (reference sequence). This CDR3 reads CASSWGASNQPQHF. CDR3 nucleotides: TGTGCCAGCAGCTGGGGTGCAAGCAATCAGCCCCAGCATTTT.

This clonotype was counted many times. This sequence joins TRBV12-3 or TRBV12-4 and TRBJ1-5; 10 bases map to TRBD1. Trimming cost V 6 bases and J 5 bases; bases outside gene matches: 7. CDR3 length: 15 amino acids. This CDR3 is CASSHDRGLDQPQHF. The CDR3 nucleotides read TGTGCCAGCAGCCACGACAGGGGGCTTGATCAGCCCCAGCATTTT.

This clonotype has ten or more counts. The chain recombines TRBV5-1 with TRBJ1-5; D is unresolved. Trimming removed 0 bases at V and 5 bases at J, with 9 bases between. The germline CDR1 and CDR2 sequences are SGHRS and YFSETQ. The length of the CDR3 is 14 residues. This CDR3 reads CASSLVGLDQPQHF. In DNA, the CDR3 is TGCGCCAGCAGCTTGGTGGGCCTAGATCAGCCCCAGCATTTT.

This clonotype came up once. The V gene is TRBV5-1, the J gene TRBJ2-2, with TRBD2 identical over 7 bases. CDR1 is SGHRS, CDR2 YFSETQ, per germline. With V trimmed by 1 base and J by 2 bases, 2 bases remained unmatched. The CDR3 consists of 15 residues. The CDR3 DNA follows: TGCGCCAGCAGCTTGACTAGCGCCAACACCGGGGAGCTGTTTTTT. It codes for CASSLTSANTGELFF. Complete variable domain (other parts from reference TRBV5-1 and TRBJ2-2): KAGVTQTPRYLIKTRGQQVTLSCSPISGHRSVSWYQQTPGQGLQFLFEYFSETQRNKGNFPGRFSGRQFSNSRSEMNVSTLELGDSALYLCASSLTSANTGELFFGEGSRLTVL.

This clonotype has a count of ten or more. V is TRBV11-2 and J is TRBJ2-7; D tentatively reads TRBD1 or TRBD2 (5 bases each). This CDR3 has 14 residues. V was shortened by 4 bases and J by 2 bases, with 12 bases between the two germline ends. Germline V gene data show CDR1 as SGHAT and CDR2 as FQNNGV. CDR3 DNA: TGTGCCAGCAGCTGGGCAGAGGGACCCTACGAGCAGTACTTC. This codes for CASSWAEGPYEQYF. The whole variable domain, filled in from reference TRBV11-2 and TRBJ2-7, reads EAGVAQSPRYKIIEKRQSVAFWCNPISGHATLYWYQQILGQGPKLLIQFQNNGVVDDSQLPKDRFSAERLKGVDSTLKIQPAKLEDSAVYLCASSWAEGPYEQYFGPGTRLTVT.

This clonotype was recorded many times. The V and J genes are TRBV28 and TRBJ2-5, with 8 bases lining up with TRBD1. Germline trimming cut 8 bases from V and 5 bases from J; bases unmatched to any gene: 13. Germline loops: CDR1 MDHEN, CDR2 SYDVKM. The length of the CDR3 is 15 residues. Here the CDR3 reads CASAFGTGRLETQYF. As DNA, the CDR3 is TGTGCCAGCGCTTTCGGGACAGGTAGATTGGAGACCCAGTACTTC. Full variable domain (outside the CDR3, taken from reference TRBV28 and TRBJ2-5): DVKVTQSSRYLVKRTGEKVFLECVQDMDHENMFWYRQDPGLGLRLIYFSYDVKMKEKGDIPEGYSVSREKKERFSLILESASTNQTSMYLCASAFGTGRLETQYFGPGTRLLVL.

This clonotype appeared many times. The rearrangement uses TRBV20-1 and TRBJ2-2, with D maybe TRBD1 (6 bases). The CDR3 runs to 14 residues. Germline CDR1 and CDR2: DFQATT and SNEGSKA (reference sequence). V lost 1 base and J lost 3, with 9 bases in between. CDR3 region: CSARVQGYTGELFF. The CDR3 DNA is TGCAGTGCTAGAGTTCAGGGGTACACCGGGGAGCTGTTTTTT.

This clonotype was counted many times. This rearrangement joins TRBV5-1 to TRBJ2-1; the D is unclear. Germline CDR1 reads SGHRS; CDR2 reads YFSETQ. Trimming shortened V by 0 bases and J by 5 bases, and 6 bases separated the two germline ends. The CDR3 loop spans 13 amino acids. The CDR3 region has the DNA TGCGCCAGCAGCTTGGCCGGTAACAATGAGCAGTTCTTC. This encodes CASSLAGNNEQFF. Full variable domain (outside the CDR3, taken from reference TRBV5-1 and TRBJ2-1): KAGVTQTPRYLIKTRGQQVTLSCSPISGHRSVSWYQQTPGQGLQFLFEYFSETQRNKGNFPGRFSGRQFSNSRSEMNVSTLELGDSALYLCASSLAGNNEQFFGPGTRLTVL.

CDR3 residues: CASSIPGGRETQYF. The CDR3 region has the DNA TGTGCCAGCAGTATCCCGGGCGGTCGGGAGACCCAGTACTTC. This chain links TRBV6-1 with TRBJ2-5; D is unresolved. The CDR3 extends over 14 amino acids. Germline V gene sequence: CDR1 MNHNS, CDR2 SASEGT. The V end was cut by 5 bases, the J end by 5 bases, with 15 bases between.

At least ten counts were recorded for this clonotype. V usage is TRBV29-1 and J usage is TRBJ1-1, with 9 bases matching TRBD1. This CDR3 has 15 residues. V shed 2 bases, J shed 5 bases, and the junction held 9 bases outside the gene matches. CDR1 SQVTM and CDR2 ANQGSEA come from the germline V gene. CDR3 protein: CSVEYTGGRKTEAFF. The CDR3 DNA follows: TGCAGCGTTGAATATACAGGGGGCCGGAAAACTGAAGCTTTCTTT.

The CDR3 coding sequence is TGTGCCAGCAGCGTGTCCGGAAACACTGAAGCTTTCTTT. Its protein is CASSVSGNTEAFF. The chain is built from TRBV9 and TRBJ1-1; unclear D gene. The CDR3 is 13 amino acids. Germline V gene data show CDR1 as SGDLS and CDR2 as YYNGEE. Trimming removed 2 bases from V and 2 bases from J, with 7 bases in between. The full variable domain, in which reference TRBV9 and TRBJ1-1 provide the parts outside the CDR3, is DSGVTQTPKHLITATGQRVTLRCSPRSGDLSVYWYQQSLDQGLQFLIQYYNGEERAKGNILERFSAQQFPDLHSELNLSSLELGDSALYFCASSVSGNTEAFFGQGTRLTVV.

The chain recombines TRBV12-3 or TRBV12-4 with TRBJ2-7; TRBD1 matches at 9 bases. This CDR3 spans 15 amino acids. Unmatched junction bases numbered 8, after V lost 6 bases and J lost 2 bases. The CDR3 DNA sequence: TGTGCCAGCAGCCTCGACAGGGGGTACGCCTACGAGCAGTACTTC. This translates into CASSLDRGYAYEQYF.

This clonotype was counted many times. The chain joins TRBV12-3 or TRBV12-4 to TRBJ1-1; tentatively, D is TRBD1 (6 bases). The CDR3 covers 14 residues. V was clipped by 4 bases and J by 3 bases, with 12 bases between them. The CDR3: CASSSNRGDTEAFF. CDR3 sequence (DNA): TGTGCCAGCAGTTCTAATAGGGGGGACACTGAAGCTTTCTTT.

The chain couples TRBV29-1 to TRBJ1-5, with D maybe TRBD1 (6 bases). Germline CDR1 and CDR2: SQVTM and ANQGSEA. The CDR3 contains 17 residues. The ends were cut back, 6 bases at V and 1 base at J, with 22 bases in the middle. CDR3 nucleotides: TGCAGCGTCGAACAGGGAGGGAGAGTAAGGAGCAATCAGCCCCAGCATTTT. This gives the protein CSVEQGGRVRSNQPQHF.

V and J are TRBV6-5 and TRBJ2-7; D call uncertain. This CDR3 is built from 14 residues. The ends were cut back, 0 bases at V and 2 bases at J, with 8 bases in the middle. Looked up from germline, CDR1 is MNHEY and CDR2 is SVGAGI. The DNA for the CDR3 is TGTGCCAGCAGTTACTCGCTCGGAGCCTACGAGCAGTACTTC. Protein: CASSYSLGAYEQYF.

In its sample, this clonotype was seen many times. J is TRBJ2-5 and V is TRBV6-5; 7 nucleotides agree with TRBD1. Germline CDR1 reads MNHEY; CDR2 reads SVGAGI. The CDR3 runs 16 residues. With V trimmed by 2 bases and J by 1 base, 7 bases remained unmatched. DNA for the CDR3: TGTGCCAGCAGTTACATCCCGGGACAGACCCAAGAGACCCAGTACTTC. Translating gives CASSYIPGQTQETQYF.

V usage is TRBV4-3 and J usage is TRBJ2-2; weak D call: TRBD1 (5 bases). Germline CDR1 reads LGHNA; CDR2 reads YSLEER. Trimming removed 0 bases from V and 4 bases from J, with 12 bases in between. This CDR3 is built from 16 residues. CDR3: CASSQDPGFGTGELFF. CDR3 DNA: TGCGCCAGCAGCCAAGATCCAGGGTTTGGCACCGGGGAGCTGTTTTTT.

The genes are TRBV12-3 or TRBV12-4 and TRBJ1-5; 9 positions agree with TRBD1. This CDR3 spans 17 amino acids. The J segment lost 1 base and the V segment lost 6 bases, leaving 10 bases of the junction unmatched. In DNA, the CDR3 is TGTGCCAGCAGCCGAACAGGGGGCAGGTGGAGCAATCAGCCCCAGCATTTT. It yields the protein CASSRTGGRWSNQPQHF.

This clonotype was picked up many times. The rearrangement joins TRBV10-3 to TRBJ1-2; tentatively, D is TRBD1 (5 bases). This CDR3 is built from 13 residues. Germline CDR1 is ENHRY and CDR2 is SYGVKD. The V end lost 11 bases, the J end lost 4 bases, and 17 bases lay between the germline ends. The CDR3 sequence is CALYAGVSYGYTF. The DNA of the CDR3 is TGTGCCCTATACGCGGGGGTTAGCTATGGCTACACCTTC.

Ten or more counts support this clonotype. The chain is built from TRBV20-1 and TRBJ2-2; TRBD2 agrees at 8 bases. Unmatched junction bases numbered 8, after V lost 0 bases and J lost 5 bases. The CDR3 covers 16 residues. Looked up from germline, CDR1 is DFQATT and CDR2 is SNEGSKA (reference sequence). The CDR3: CSAREQRERLTGELFF. The CDR3 coding sequence is TGCAGTGCTAGAGAACAGCGGGAGCGGTTGACCGGGGAGCTGTTTTTT.

This clonotype was observed at least ten times. V gene TRBV20-1 combines with J gene TRBJ1-2; 7 bases are shared with TRBD1. The ends lost 2 bases at V and 0 bases at J; junction bases unmatched: 12. Germline CDR1 is DFQATT and CDR2 is SNEGSKA (reference sequence). The CDR3 has 17 residues. The CDR3 bases are TGCAGTGCTAGAAAAGGGGGCCGCTCCAGAGCTAACTATGGCTACACCTTC. This sequence encodes CSARKGGRSRANYGYTF.

The chain has TRBV6-1 and TRBJ2-7; tentatively, D is TRBD1 (6 bases). Trimming removed 6 bases at V and 3 bases at J, with 15 bases between. This CDR3 has 14 residues. Germline V gives CDR1 MNHNS, CDR2 SASEGT. The CDR3 loop is CASRSGTSRYEQYF. The CDR3 DNA reads TGTGCCAGCAGGTCCGGGACATCCCGCTACGAGCAGTACTTC.